This T cell receptor beta chain is from a study of CD8 T cells in Susac syndrome. The CDR3 spans 15 residues. Germline V gene sequence: CDR1 LNHDA, CDR2 SQIVND (reference sequence). Trimming took 4 bases from V and 0 from J, leaving 10 bases between them. Random hexamers were used to reverse transcribe roughly 0.5 to 1 ug of RNA. MiXCR was run by TCRdb on the immunoSEQ multiplex PCR reads, yielding one entry per CDR3 protein. The data contain around 200,000 distinct CDR3 sequences, approximately 95% of them singletons. This sequence joins TRBV19 and TRBJ1-5, with a tentative D call TRBD1 (5 bases). This sequence was found in a human donor with Susac syndrome. The sequenced sample was CD8+ T cells from PBMCs. CDR3 in DNA: TGTGCCAGTAGTACGGGACGTCGTAGCAATCAGCCCCAGCATTTT. Its translation is CASSTGRRSNQPQHF.